This T cell receptor beta chain was sequenced during a study of cytomegalovirus exposure and HLA in healthy donors. Study-level findings and limits: Sequencing had likely introduced a cluster of highly shared sequence variants as an artifact. Several of the most significant clusters appeared linked to common viral pathogens, based on a later analysis. In an earlier analysis, productive rearrangement rates for most beta V segments clustered near 87% or 30%. For cytomegalovirus status, the classifier reportedly gave diagnoses with high specificity and sensitivity.

Germline loops: CDR1 SGDLS, CDR2 YYNGEE. V gave up 4 bases and J gave up 5 bases; unmatched junction bases: 12. This CDR3 contains 16 residues. The PCR made use of 60 Vbeta and 13 Jbeta primers. Libraries were prepared by immunoSEQ multiplex PCR; TCRdb keeps only in-frame clonotypes and omits some of them. Found here are approximately 150,000 clones, 77% of them singletons; the top ten hold roughly 1.6%. With respect to this clone: Its antigen remains unidentified.

The rearrangement joins TRBV9 to TRBJ2-3, with TRBD2 identical over 8 bases. Source material: PBMCs. The receptor was derived from a female donor in good health and CMV-seronegative. The CDR3 DNA sequence: TGTGCCAGCAGCTTCCCACGGAGCGGGGGAAAAGATACGCAGTATTTT. Residues: CASSFPRSGGKDTQYF.